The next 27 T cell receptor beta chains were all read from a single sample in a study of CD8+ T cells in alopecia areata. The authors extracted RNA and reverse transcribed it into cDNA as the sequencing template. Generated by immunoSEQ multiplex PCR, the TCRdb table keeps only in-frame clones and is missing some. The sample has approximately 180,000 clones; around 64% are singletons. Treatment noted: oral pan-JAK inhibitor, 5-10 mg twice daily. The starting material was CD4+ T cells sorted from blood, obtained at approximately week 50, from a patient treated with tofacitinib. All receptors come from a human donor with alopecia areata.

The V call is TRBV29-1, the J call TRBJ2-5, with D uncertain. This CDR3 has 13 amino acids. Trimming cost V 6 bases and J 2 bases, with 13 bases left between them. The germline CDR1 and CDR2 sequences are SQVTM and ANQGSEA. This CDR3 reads CSVSGRFQETQYF. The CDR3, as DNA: TGCAGCGTCTCAGGACGGTTTCAAGAGACCCAGTACTTC.

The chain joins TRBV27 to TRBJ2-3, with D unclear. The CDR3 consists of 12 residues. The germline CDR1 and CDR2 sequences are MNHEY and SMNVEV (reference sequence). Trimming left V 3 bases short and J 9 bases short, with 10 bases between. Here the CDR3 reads CASSFQTQTQYF. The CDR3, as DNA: TGTGCCAGCAGTTTCCAGACGCAGACGCAGTATTTT.

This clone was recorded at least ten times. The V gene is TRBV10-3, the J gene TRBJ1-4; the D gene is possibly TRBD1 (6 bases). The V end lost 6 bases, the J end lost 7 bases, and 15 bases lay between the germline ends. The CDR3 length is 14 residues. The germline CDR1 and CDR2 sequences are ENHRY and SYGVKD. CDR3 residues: CAISAHRDGEKLFF. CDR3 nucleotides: TGTGCCATCAGCGCTCACAGGGATGGTGAAAAACTGTTTTTT.

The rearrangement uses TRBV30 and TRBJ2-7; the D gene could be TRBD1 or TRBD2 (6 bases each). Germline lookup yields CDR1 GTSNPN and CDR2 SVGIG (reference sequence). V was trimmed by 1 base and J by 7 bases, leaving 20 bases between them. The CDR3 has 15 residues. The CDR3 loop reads CAWSGVRGSAGEQYF. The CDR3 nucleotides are TGTGCCTGGAGTGGAGTCAGGGGATCCGCGGGAGAGCAGTACTTC. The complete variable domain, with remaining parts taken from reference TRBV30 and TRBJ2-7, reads SQTIHQWPATLVQPVGSPLSLECTVEGTSNPNLYWYRQAAGRGLQLLFYSVGIGQISSEVPQNLSASRPQDRQFILSSKKLLLSDSGFYLCAWSGVRGSAGEQYFGPGTRLTVT.

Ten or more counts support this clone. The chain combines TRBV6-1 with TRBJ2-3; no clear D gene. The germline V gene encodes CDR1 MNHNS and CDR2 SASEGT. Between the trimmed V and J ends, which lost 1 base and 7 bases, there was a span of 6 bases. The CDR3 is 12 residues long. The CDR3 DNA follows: TGTGCCAGCAGTGAAGTGGGGAATACGCAGTATTTT. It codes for CASSEVGNTQYF.

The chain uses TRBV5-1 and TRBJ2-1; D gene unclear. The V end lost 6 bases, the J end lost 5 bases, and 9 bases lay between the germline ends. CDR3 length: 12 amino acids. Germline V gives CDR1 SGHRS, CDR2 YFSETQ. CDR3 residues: CASNLKNNEQFF. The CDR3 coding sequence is TGCGCCAGCAACCTAAAGAACAATGAGCAGTTCTTC.

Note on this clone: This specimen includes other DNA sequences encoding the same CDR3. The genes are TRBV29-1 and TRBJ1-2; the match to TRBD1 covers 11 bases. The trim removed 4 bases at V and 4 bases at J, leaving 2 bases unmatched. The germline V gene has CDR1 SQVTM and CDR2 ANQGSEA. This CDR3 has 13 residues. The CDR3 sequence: CSVGTGGSYGYTF. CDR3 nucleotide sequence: TGCAGCGTTGGGACAGGGGGCTCCTATGGCTACACCTTC.

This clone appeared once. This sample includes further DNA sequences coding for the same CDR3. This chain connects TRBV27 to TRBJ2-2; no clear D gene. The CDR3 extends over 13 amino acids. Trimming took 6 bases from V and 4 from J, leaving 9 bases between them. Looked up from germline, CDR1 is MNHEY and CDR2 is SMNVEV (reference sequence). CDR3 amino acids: CASSSKITGELFF. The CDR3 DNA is TGTGCCAGCAGCTCCAAAATCACCGGGGAGCTGTTTTTT.

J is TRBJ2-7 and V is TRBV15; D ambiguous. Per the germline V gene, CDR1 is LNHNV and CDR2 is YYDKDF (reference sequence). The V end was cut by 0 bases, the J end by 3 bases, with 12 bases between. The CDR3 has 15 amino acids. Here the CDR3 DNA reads TGTGCCACCAGCAGAGATCGGAGCGAGAGCTACGAGCAGTACTTC. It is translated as CATSRDRSESYEQYF.

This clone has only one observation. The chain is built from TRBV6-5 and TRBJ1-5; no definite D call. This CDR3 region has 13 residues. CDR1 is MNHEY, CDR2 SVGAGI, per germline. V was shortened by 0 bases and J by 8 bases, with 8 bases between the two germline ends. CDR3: CASSYSLWEPQHF. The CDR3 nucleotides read TGTGCCAGCAGTTACTCCCTTTGGGAGCCCCAGCATTTT.

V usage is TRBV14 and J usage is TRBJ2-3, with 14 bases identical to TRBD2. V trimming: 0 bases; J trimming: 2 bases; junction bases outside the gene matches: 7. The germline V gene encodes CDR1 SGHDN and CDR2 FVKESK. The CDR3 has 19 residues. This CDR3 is CASSQDEGLAGALTDTQYF. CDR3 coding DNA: TGTGCCAGCAGCCAAGATGAGGGACTAGCGGGGGCCCTCACAGATACGCAGTATTTT.

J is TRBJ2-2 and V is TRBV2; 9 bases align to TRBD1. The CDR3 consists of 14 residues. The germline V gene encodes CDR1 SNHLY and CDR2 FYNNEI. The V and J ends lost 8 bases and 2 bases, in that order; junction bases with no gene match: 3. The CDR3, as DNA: TGTGCCAGCTCGGGACAGGGCAACACCGGGGAGCTGTTTTTT. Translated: CASSGQGNTGELFF.

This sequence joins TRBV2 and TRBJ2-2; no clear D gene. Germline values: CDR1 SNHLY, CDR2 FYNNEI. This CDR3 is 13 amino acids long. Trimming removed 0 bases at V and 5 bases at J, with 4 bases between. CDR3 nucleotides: TGTGCCAGCAGTGAAGCGGAAACCGGGGAGCTGTTTTTT. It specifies CASSEAETGELFF.

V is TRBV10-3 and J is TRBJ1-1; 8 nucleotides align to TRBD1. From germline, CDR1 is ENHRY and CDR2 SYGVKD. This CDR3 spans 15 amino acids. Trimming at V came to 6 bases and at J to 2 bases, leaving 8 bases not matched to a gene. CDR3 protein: CAIRDLGQGNTEAFF. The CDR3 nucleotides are TGTGCCATCAGGGACTTAGGACAGGGAAACACTGAAGCTTTCTTT.

For the CDR3, the DNA is TGTGCCACCATCCAGGGACAGGGGGCGAATGGCTACACCTTC. Protein: CATIQGQGANGYTF. This rearrangement joins TRBV6-5 to TRBJ1-2; 12 nucleotides align to TRBD1. The CDR3 runs 14 residues. The V and J ends lost 10 bases and 6 bases, in that order; junction bases with no gene match: 9. The germline V gene encodes CDR1 MNHEY and CDR2 SVGAGI.

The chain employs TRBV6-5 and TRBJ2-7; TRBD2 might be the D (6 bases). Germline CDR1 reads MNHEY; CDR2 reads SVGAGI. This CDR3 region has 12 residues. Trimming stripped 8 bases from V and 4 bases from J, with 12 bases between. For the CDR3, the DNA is TGTGCCAGCCGCGGGAATTGGTACGAGCAGTACTTC. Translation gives CASRGNWYEQYF.

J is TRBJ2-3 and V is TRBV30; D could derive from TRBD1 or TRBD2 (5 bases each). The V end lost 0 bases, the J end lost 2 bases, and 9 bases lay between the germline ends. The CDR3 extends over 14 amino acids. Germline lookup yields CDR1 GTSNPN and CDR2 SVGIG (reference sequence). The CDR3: CAWSVRGFTDTQYF. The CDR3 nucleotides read TGTGCCTGGAGTGTACGGGGCTTCACAGATACGCAGTATTTT.

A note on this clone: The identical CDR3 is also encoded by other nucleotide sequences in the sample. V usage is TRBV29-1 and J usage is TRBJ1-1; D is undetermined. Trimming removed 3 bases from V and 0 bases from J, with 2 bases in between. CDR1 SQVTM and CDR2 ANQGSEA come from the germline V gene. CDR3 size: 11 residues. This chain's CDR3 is CSVDVNTEAFF. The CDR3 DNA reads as TGCAGCGTTGACGTGAACACTGAAGCTTTCTTT.

CDR3 DNA: TGTGCCAGCAGTTCCAACAAAGAGACCCAGTACTTC. This encodes CASSSNKETQYF. The chain joins TRBV6-5 to TRBJ2-5; D remains ambiguous. The V and J ends lost 4 bases and 3 bases respectively, with 6 bases between them. This CDR3 spans 12 amino acids. Germline CDR1 MNHEY, CDR2 SVGAGI.

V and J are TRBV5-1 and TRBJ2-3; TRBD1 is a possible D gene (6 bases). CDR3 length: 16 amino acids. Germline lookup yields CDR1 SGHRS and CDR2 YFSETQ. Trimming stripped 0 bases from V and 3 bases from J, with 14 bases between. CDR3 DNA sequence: TGCGCCAGCAGCTTGGCAACAGGGCCCGGGACAGATACGCAGTATTTT. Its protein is CASSLATGPGTDTQYF. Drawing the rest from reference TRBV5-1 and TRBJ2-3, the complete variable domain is KAGVTQTPRYLIKTRGQQVTLSCSPISGHRSVSWYQQTPGQGLQFLFEYFSETQRNKGNFPGRFSGRQFSNSRSEMNVSTLELGDSALYLCASSLATGPGTDTQYFGPGTRLTVL.

The CDR3 sequence: CATSSGSSRSGYGYTF. The CDR3 DNA follows: TGTGCCACCAGCAGTGGTTCAAGCAGGTCGGGATATGGCTACACCTTC. This rearrangement joins TRBV15 to TRBJ1-2; D uncertain. V was pared by 3 bases and J by 5 bases, with 19 bases between. CDR1 and CDR2 (germline): LNHNV, YYDKDF (reference sequence). The CDR3 consists of 16 residues.

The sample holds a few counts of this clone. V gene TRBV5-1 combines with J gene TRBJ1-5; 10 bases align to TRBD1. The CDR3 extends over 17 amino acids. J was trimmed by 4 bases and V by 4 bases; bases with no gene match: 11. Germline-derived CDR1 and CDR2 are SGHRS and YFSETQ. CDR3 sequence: CASSPGTGVKGNQPQHF. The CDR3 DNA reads TGCGCCAGCAGCCCGGGGACAGGGGTGAAGGGGAATCAGCCCCAGCATTTT.

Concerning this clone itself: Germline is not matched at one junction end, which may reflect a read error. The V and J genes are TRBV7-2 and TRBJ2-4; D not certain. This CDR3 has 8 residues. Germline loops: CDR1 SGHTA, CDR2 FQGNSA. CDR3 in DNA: TGTGCCAGCAGCCCCGATACGTTC. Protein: CASSPDTF. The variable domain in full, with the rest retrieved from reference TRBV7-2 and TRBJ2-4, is GAGVSQSPSNKVTEKGKDVELRCDPISGHTALYWYRQSLGQGLEFLIYFQGNSAPDKSGLPSDRFSAERTGGSVSTLTIQRTQQEDSAVYLCASSPDTFGAGTRLSVL.

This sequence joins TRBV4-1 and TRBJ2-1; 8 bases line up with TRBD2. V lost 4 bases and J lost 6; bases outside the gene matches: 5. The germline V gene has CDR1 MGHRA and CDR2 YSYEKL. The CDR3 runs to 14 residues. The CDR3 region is CASSLAGMFNEQFF. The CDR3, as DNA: TGCGCCAGCAGCCTAGCGGGGATGTTCAATGAGCAGTTCTTC.

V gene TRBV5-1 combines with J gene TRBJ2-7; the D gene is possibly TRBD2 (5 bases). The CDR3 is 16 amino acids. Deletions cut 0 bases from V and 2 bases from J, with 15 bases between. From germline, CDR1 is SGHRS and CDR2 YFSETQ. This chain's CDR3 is CASSLEFLDLTYEQYF. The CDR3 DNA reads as TGCGCCAGCAGCTTGGAATTTTTGGACTTAACCTACGAGCAGTACTTC.

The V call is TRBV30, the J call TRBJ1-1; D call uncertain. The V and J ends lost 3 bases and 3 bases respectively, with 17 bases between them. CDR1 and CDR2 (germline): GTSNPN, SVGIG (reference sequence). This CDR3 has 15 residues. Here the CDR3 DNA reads TGTGCCTGGAGCGCCGCTAGTGGGTTCGACACTGAAGCTTTCTTT. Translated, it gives CAWSAASGFDTEAFF. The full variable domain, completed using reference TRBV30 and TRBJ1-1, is SQTIHQWPATLVQPVGSPLSLECTVEGTSNPNLYWYRQAAGRGLQLLFYSVGIGQISSEVPQNLSASRPQDRQFILSSKKLLLSDSGFYLCAWSAASGFDTEAFFGQGTRLTVV.

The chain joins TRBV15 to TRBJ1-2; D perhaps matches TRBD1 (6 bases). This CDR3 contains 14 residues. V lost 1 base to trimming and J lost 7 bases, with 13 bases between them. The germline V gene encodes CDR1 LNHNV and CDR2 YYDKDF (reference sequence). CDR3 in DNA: TGTGCCACCAGCAGAGGGGAGGGCAGGGGTGGCTACACCTTC. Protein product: CATSRGEGRGGYTF. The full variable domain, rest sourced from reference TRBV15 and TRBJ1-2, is DAMVIQNPRYQVTQFGKPVTLSCSQTLNHNVMYWYQQKSSQAPKLLFHYYDKDFNNEADTPDNFQSRRPNTSFCFLDIRSPGLGDTAMYLCATSRGEGRGGYTFGSGTRLTVV.